The 5 T cell receptor beta chains presented below share a single source sample, sequenced in a study of T cell responses to AZD1222 COVID-19 vaccine. Assay used: immunoSEQ multiplex PCR; TCRdb lists only in-frame clones, some missing. Of roughly 120,000 clones listed, roughly 90% are singletons. The starting material was peripheral blood, obtained on day 0 of AZD1222 vaccination. The receptors originated from an adult in good health.

The count of this clone is one. The chain combines TRBV6-5 with TRBJ1-5, with D possibly being TRBD1 (6 bases). The V and J ends lost 6 bases and 0 bases respectively, with 12 bases between them. CDR3 length equals 15 residues. Germline V lookup: CDR1 MNHEY, CDR2 SVGAGI. CDR3 DNA: TGTGCCAGCAGGCCGGGACAATCTAGCAATCAGCCCCAGCATTTT. Its protein product is CASRPGQSSNQPQHF.

The chain couples TRBV7-2 to TRBJ2-5, with D possibly being TRBD2 (5 bases). V shed 5 bases and J shed 4 bases, with 14 bases lying between them. The CDR3 length is 14 residues. Germline loops: CDR1 SGHTA, CDR2 FQGNSA. The CDR3 sequence: CASSPTRGGETQYF. CDR3 DNA sequence: TGTGCCAGCAGCCCCACCCGGGGTGGAGAGACCCAGTACTTC.

This clone was seen a handful of times. This chain links TRBV3-1 (or the pseudogene TRBV3-2) with TRBJ1-1; 8 nucleotides match TRBD1. The CDR3 has 15 residues. Germline V gene lookup returns CDR1 LGHDT and CDR2 YNNKEL (reference sequence). The J segment lost 9 bases and the V segment lost 1 base, leaving 10 bases of the junction unmatched. CDR3 sequence: CASSQGPGQAGKAFF. CDR3 sequence (DNA): TGTGCCAGCAGCCAAGGACCGGGACAGGCCGGTAAAGCTTTCTTT.

V gene TRBV11-2 combines with J gene TRBJ1-1; maybe TRBD1 (5 bases). The CDR3 covers 14 residues. Trimming took 5 bases from V and 6 from J, leaving 16 bases between them. Germline V CDR1 and CDR2: SGHAT, FQNNGV. The CDR3 coding sequence is TGTGCCAGCAGCAAGGGACGGGATTTCTCTGAAGCTTTCTTT. Protein sequence: CASSKGRDFSEAFF.

This clone has just a few counts. This chain joins TRBV12-2 and TRBJ2-7; TRBD1, as called in the table, went unchecked against the DNA. TRBV12-2 represents a pseudogene. The CDR3 totals 19 residues. CDR3 loop: CASRLALTVRQGEIYEQYF. CDR3 nucleotide sequence: TGTGCAAGTCGCTTAGCGCTCACAGTTCGGCAGGGGGAGATCTACGAGCAGTACTTC.